This T cell receptor (beta chain) is from a study of radiation and T cells in renal cell carcinoma. Study at large: Nephrectomy followed 15 Gy stereotactic body radiation by 4 weeks. Overall study results and limits: Top tumor clonotypes rose in blood 2 weeks post-radiation, then contracted.

The repertoire was sequenced with immunoSEQ multiplex PCR; TCRdb's copy has only in-frame clones and lacks some. This table has some 150,000 clones, approximately 87% appearing once. Trimming removed 5 bases at V and 6 bases at J, with 8 bases between. The CDR3 has 10 amino acids. The germline V gene has CDR1 SQVTM and CDR2 ANQGSEA. With regard to this clone: Its antigen is still unknown.

Time point indicated: baseline pretreatment blood. Stated treatment: 15 Gy SBRT to primary tumor, nephrectomy 4 weeks later. Radiation-treated patients gave blood at baseline, week 2 and week 4. The patient's renal cell carcinoma had clear cell pathology. The chain carries TRBV29-1 and TRBJ2-7; no clear D gene. This material consisted of blood, taken from a patient whose treatment included radiotherapy and nephrectomy. This TCR was recovered from a woman aged 50 to 65 with renal cell carcinoma. For the CDR3, the DNA is TGCAGCGTTATAAGTCGCGAGCAGTACTTC. Its translation: CSVISREQYF.